Listed below are T cell receptor beta chains from one sample, sequenced in a study of T cell responses to AZD1222 COVID-19 vaccine. The table came from immunoSEQ multiplex PCR; TCRdb's copy has only in-frame clones and leaves some out. The sample lists about 150,000 clones, 92% occurring once. The sequencing used peripheral blood, collected 28 days after the second AZD1222 dose. Receptors were obtained from an adult who received the AZD1222 COVID-19 vaccine. The CDR3 runs from the conserved cysteine through the conserved F or W. D genes are given only for firm matches. The listing skips clone size in some rows; elsewhere it reads once, few, many or a size class.

TRBV6-5	TRBJ2-7	.	.	CASSYVSDSYEQYF	TGTGCCAGCAGTTACGTGTCGGACTCCTACGAGCAGTACTTC
TRBV11-3	TRBJ2-3	.	TRBD2	CASSSRLAGTGTDTQYF	TGTGCCAGCAGCTCCAGACTAGCGGGAACGGGCACAGATACGCAGTATTTT
TRBV6-9	TRBJ1-5	.	.	CASSYRVRRWHNQPQHF	TGTGCCAGCAGTTATAGGGTTCGGCGATGGCACAATCAGCCCCAGCATTTT
TRBV20-1	TRBJ2-5	.	.	CSASSRETQYF	TGCAGTGCTAGTTCGCGAGAGACCCAGTACTTC
TRBV18	TRBJ1-1	.	TRBD1	CASSLTLQGITEAFF	TGTGCCAGCTCACTAACGCTACAGGGGATCACTGAAGCTTTCTTT
TRBV6-5	TRBJ2-2	.	.	CASSQHSTGELFF	TGTGCCAGCAGTCAACATAGCACCGGGGAGCTGTTTTTT
TRBV6-2/TRBV6-3	TRBJ1-1	.	TRBD1	CASSYNYLPGQGTEAFF	TGTGCCAGCAGTTACAACTATTTACCGGGACAGGGCACTGAAGCTTTCTTT
TRBV9	TRBJ2-1	.	.	CASSVAGRRNEQFF	TGTGCCAGCAGCGTAGCAGGCAGGAGGAATGAGCAGTTCTTC
TRBV3-1/TRBV3-2	TRBJ1-2	.	TRBD1	CASAGTGGDYGYTF	TGTGCCAGCGCCGGGACAGGGGGCGACTATGGCTACACCTTC
TRBV6-4	TRBJ2-6	few	TRBD1	CASSGTGGAGANVLTF	TGTGCCAGCAGTGGGACAGGGGGCGCTGGGGCCAACGTCCTGACTTTC
TRBV7-2	TRBJ1-2	.	.	CASSLARPRGPHF	TGTGCCAGCAGCTTAGCCCGACCGCGGGGACCTCATTTC
TRBV5-1	TRBJ1-4	.	.	CASSLDRGSEKLFF	TGCGCCAGCAGCTTGGATCGGGGAAGTGAAAAACTGTTTTTT
TRBV19	TRBJ1-6	.	.	CASSSGQLYNSPLHF	TGTGCCAGTAGTAGTGGACAGCTCTATAATTCACCCCTCCACTTT
TRBV19	TRBJ2-1	.	TRBD2	CASSTEGLAAYNEQFF	TGTGCCAGTAGTACCGAGGGACTAGCGGCCTACAATGAGCAGTTCTTC
TRBV3-1/TRBV3-2	TRBJ2-7	once	.	CASSPGGLIYEQYF	TGTGCCAGCAGCCCAGGTGGGCTAATCTACGAGCAGTACTTC
TRBV27	TRBJ2-7	.	TRBD1	CASSLMWDRSYEQYF	TGTGCCAGCAGTTTAATGTGGGACAGGTCCTACGAGCAGTACTTC
TRBV9	TRBJ2-2	.	TRBD2	CARSVGVGGRANTGELFF	TGTGCCCGCAGCGTAGGGGTCGGGGGGAGAGCGAACACCGGGGAGCTGTTTTTT
TRBV6-5	TRBJ1-5	.	.	CASLFTGVGNQPQHF	TGTGCCAGCCTCTTCACGGGGGTCGGCAATCAGCCCCAGCATTTT
TRBV27	TRBJ1-2	.	TRBD1	CASSVNGEGAPNYGYTF	TGTGCCAGCAGTGTCAACGGAGAGGGGGCGCCGAACTATGGCTACACCTTC
TRBV29-1	TRBJ2-7	once	.	CSVVNNYYEQYF	TGCAGCGTTGTAAACAACTACTACGAGCAGTACTTC
TRBV28	TRBJ1-1	once	.	CASSPRSSAFF	TGTGCCAGCAGTCCCCGATCGTCAGCTTTCTTT
TRBV10-2	TRBJ2-7	.	TRBD2	CASRGLAGVGEQYF	TGCGCCAGCAGAGGACTAGCGGGAGTCGGCGAGCAGTACTTC
TRBV7-9	TRBJ1-6	.	.	CASSLVSVYNSPLHF	TGTGCCAGCAGCTTAGTTTCAGTCTATAATTCACCCCTCCACTTT
TRBV6-5	TRBJ2-2	.	.	CASRQVSGELFF	TGTGCAAGCAGACAGGTGTCCGGGGAGCTGTTTTTT
TRBV27	TRBJ2-1	.	TRBD2	CASSSQRGSYNEQFF	TGTGCCAGCAGTTCCCAGCGGGGATCCTACAATGAGCAGTTCTTC
TRBV19	TRBJ2-3	.	TRBD2	CASSLTAGLAGGTQYF	TGTGCCAGTAGTTTGACCGCGGGACTAGCGGGAGGGACGCAGTATTTT
TRBV11-2	TRBJ2-1	.	TRBD2	CASSLSTSGAIYNEQFF	TGTGCCAGCAGCTTAAGCACTAGCGGAGCGATCTACAATGAGCAGTTCTTC
TRBV6-5	TRBJ1-5	.	TRBD1	CASRDRAQPQHF	TGTGCCAGCAGGGACAGGGCCCAGCCCCAGCATTTT
TRBV11-1	TRBJ1-3	.	TRBD1	CASSLGQGTGNTIYF	TGTGCCAGCAGCCTTGGACAGGGTACTGGAAACACCATATATTTT
TRBV28	TRBJ2-2	.	.	CASSLWGAVETGELFF	TGTGCCAGCAGTTTATGGGGGGCTGTCGAAACCGGGGAGCTGTTTTTT
TRBV3-1/TRBV3-2	TRBJ2-3	once	.	CASSQVRTPRTDTQYF	TGTGCCAGCAGCCAAGTTCGGACACCCCGCACAGATACGCAGTATTTT
TRBV25-1	TRBJ1-2	.	.	CASSEAGRAGYGYTF	TGTGCCAGCAGTGAGGCAGGGAGGGCCGGCTATGGCTACACCTTC
TRBV27	TRBJ1-2	.	.	CASSFRPRGENYGYTF	TGTGCCAGCAGTTTCCGCCCACGGGGTGAAAACTATGGCTACACCTTC
TRBV5-4	TRBJ2-7	few	TRBD1	CASSSHRGLSYEQYF	TGTGCCAGCAGCTCCCACAGGGGGTTAAGCTACGAGCAGTACTTC